The 21 T cell receptor beta chains listed next were all sequenced from one sample in a study of T cell responses to AZD1222 COVID-19 vaccine. Clones were sequenced by immunoSEQ multiplex PCR, and TCRdb holds only the in-frame ones, with some missing. The sample has just under 35,000 clones, approximately 90% seen once; the top ten hold around 10%. The sequenced sample was peripheral blood, obtained 28 days after the second AZD1222 dose. All receptors derive from an adult who received the AZD1222 COVID-19 vaccine.

The chain combines TRBV27 with TRBJ2-7, with TRBD2 matching 8 bases. The CDR3 runs to 15 residues. The J segment lost 2 bases and the V segment lost 4 bases, leaving 7 bases of the junction unmatched. Germline V lookup: CDR1 MNHEY, CDR2 SMNVEV (reference sequence). The chain's CDR3 is CASSSRLARTYEQYF. The CDR3, as DNA: TGTGCCAGCAGTTCGCGACTAGCGCGTACCTACGAGCAGTACTTC.

The chain carries TRBV30 and TRBJ2-7, with D tentatively TRBD1 (5 bases). The CDR3 length is 13 residues. Trimming pared 2 bases from V and 5 bases from J, leaving 13 bases between. Germline V gene lookup returns CDR1 GTSNPN and CDR2 SVGIG (reference sequence). The CDR3 reads CAWSQQAGDEQYF. The CDR3 DNA is TGTGCCTGGAGTCAACAGGCAGGCGACGAGCAGTACTTC.

This clone was seen only once. The rearrangement links TRBV7-2 to TRBJ2-5; TRBD2 agrees at 9 bases. J gave up 4 bases and V 1 base, and 7 bases lay outside the gene matches. The germline CDR1 and CDR2 sequences are SGHTA and FQGNSA. The CDR3 extends over 16 amino acids. The CDR3 reads CASSLVAGGPGETQYF. The CDR3, as DNA: TGTGCCAGCAGCTTAGTGGCGGGGGGGCCCGGAGAGACCCAGTACTTC. The variable domain in full, with the rest retrieved from reference TRBV7-2 and TRBJ2-5, is GAGVSQSPSNKVTEKGKDVELRCDPISGHTALYWYRQSLGQGLEFLIYFQGNSAPDKSGLPSDRFSAERTGGSVSTLTIQRTQQEDSAVYLCASSLVAGGPGETQYFGPGTRLLVL.

The V gene is TRBV5-6, the J gene TRBJ1-1; D uncertain. Germline V CDR1 and CDR2: SGHDT, YYEEEE. The CDR3 sequence is 15 residues long. With 2 bases removed from V and 3 bases from J, the gap between germline ends came to 14 bases. The CDR3 loop reads CASSFAPTTDTEAFF. The CDR3 DNA reads as TGTGCCAGCAGCTTTGCGCCAACGACCGACACTGAAGCTTTCTTT. Combining the CDR3 with reference TRBV5-6 and TRBJ1-1 gives the whole variable domain DAGVTQSPTHLIKTRGQQVTLRCSPKSGHDTVSWYQQALGQGPQFIFQYYEEEERQRGNFPDRFSGHQFPNYSSELNVNALLLGDSALYLCASSFAPTTDTEAFFGQGTRLTVV.

The chain is built from TRBV28 and TRBJ2-2, with 7 bases identical to TRBD1. The CDR3 extends over 17 amino acids. Per germline, CDR1 MDHEN and CDR2 SYDVKM. V trimming: 5 bases; J trimming: 0 bases; junction bases outside the gene matches: 9. CDR3 sequence: CASSITGVGANTGELFF. In DNA, the CDR3 is TGTGCCAGCAGTATTACAGGGGTCGGAGCGAACACCGGGGAGCTGTTTTTT.

The J gene is TRBJ1-2, the V gene TRBV2; the D gene is possibly TRBD1 (5 bases). CDR1 is SNHLY and CDR2 is FYNNEI in the germline V gene. The CDR3 length is 17 residues. V was clipped by 1 base and J by 5 bases, with 20 bases between them. CDR3 sequence: CASSEGGAISGHYGYTF. CDR3 bases: TGTGCCAGCAGTGAAGGGGGAGCAATCTCAGGACATTATGGCTACACCTTC.

V is TRBV10-1 and J is TRBJ2-7; D is tentatively TRBD1 or TRBD2 (5 bases each). The CDR3 runs 15 residues. Germline V CDR1 and CDR2: WNHNN, SYGVQD (reference sequence). Between the trimmed V and J ends, which lost 6 bases and 4 bases, there was a span of 19 bases. As DNA, the CDR3 is TGCGCCAGCAGCAACGGGACGCTTCCACCTTACGAGCAGTACTTC. As protein: CASSNGTLPPYEQYF.

The CDR3 spells CATSDGNTIYF. In nucleotides, the CDR3 is TGTGCCACCAGTGATGGAAACACCATATATTTT. V is TRBV24-1 and J is TRBJ1-3, with no clear D. Germline assignment: CDR1 KGHDR and CDR2 SFDVKD. V lost 3 bases and J 4 bases, leaving 0 bases between the germline ends. This CDR3 spans 11 amino acids.

This chain links TRBV3-1 (or the pseudogene TRBV3-2) with TRBJ2-7; 10 bases are shared with TRBD1. V dropped 4 bases and J dropped 4; count of bases not matched to a gene: 4. The CDR3 length is 14 residues. In germline, CDR1 is LGHDT, CDR2 YNNKEL (reference sequence). The CDR3 is CASSRTGGLYEQYF. For the CDR3, the DNA is TGTGCCAGCAGCCGGACAGGGGGGCTATACGAGCAGTACTTC.

The chain recombines TRBV10-2 with TRBJ2-7, with 8 bases that match TRBD1. The CDR3 length is 15 residues. Germline V gene lookup returns CDR1 WSHSY and CDR2 SAAADI. Losses at the gene ends were 0 bases for V and 2 bases for J; bases not matched to a gene: 3. CDR3 residues: CASSESPDRAYEQYF. CDR3 nucleotide sequence: TGCGCCAGCAGTGAGTCGCCGGACAGGGCCTACGAGCAGTACTTC.

This chain connects TRBV19 to TRBJ1-5, with a possible D match to TRBD1 (6 bases). V lost 3 bases to trimming and J lost 2 bases, with 11 bases between them. Germline values: CDR1 LNHDA, CDR2 SQIVND (reference sequence). The CDR3 totals 15 residues. CDR3 DNA: TGTGCCAGTAGTATCCGGGGGCTTGGCAATCAGCCCCAGCATTTT. It yields the protein CASSIRGLGNQPQHF.

This clone appeared a single time. The rearrangement uses TRBV30 and TRBJ2-2; D not certain. The CDR3 is 16 amino acids. Trimming shortened V by 0 bases and J by 3 bases, and 14 bases separated the two germline ends. Germline V gene sequence: CDR1 GTSNPN, CDR2 SVGIG (reference sequence). CDR3 loop: CAWSVPVGYDTGELFF. DNA of the CDR3: TGTGCCTGGAGTGTACCGGTTGGTTATGACACCGGGGAGCTGTTTTTT. The complete variable domain, with remaining parts taken from reference TRBV30 and TRBJ2-2, reads SQTIHQWPATLVQPVGSPLSLECTVEGTSNPNLYWYRQAAGRGLQLLFYSVGIGQISSEVPQNLSASRPQDRQFILSSKKLLLSDSGFYLCAWSVPVGYDTGELFFGEGSRLTVL.

J is TRBJ1-4 and V is TRBV6-6, with no clear D. Germline CDR1 is MNHNY and CDR2 is SVGAGI (reference sequence). The CDR3 spans 15 residues. Trimming took 2 bases from V and 8 from J, leaving 15 bases between them. The CDR3 bases are TGTGCCAGCAGTTACGAGAATACCCGACAAGAAAAACTGTTTTTT. Translation: CASSYENTRQEKLFF.

The genes are TRBV11-3 and TRBJ2-7; 8 bases map to TRBD2. The CDR3 runs to 16 residues. Germline V gene data show CDR1 as SGHNT and CDR2 as YENEEA. With V trimmed by 4 bases and J by 3 bases, 11 bases remained unmatched. The CDR3 loop is CASSSKSAGARYEQYF. CDR3 coding DNA: TGTGCCAGCAGCTCAAAATCAGCGGGAGCCCGCTACGAGCAGTACTTC.

The chain recombines TRBV5-1 with TRBJ1-4, with 8 bases aligning to TRBD1. The CDR3 consists of 18 residues. Per the germline V gene, CDR1 is SGHRS and CDR2 is YFSETQ. V was pared by 3 bases and J by 0 bases, with 10 bases of the junction left unmatched. As DNA, the CDR3 is TGCGCCAGCAGCTGGGGGACAGGCGGTACCGCAACTAATGAAAAACTGTTTTTT. Translation gives CASSWGTGGTATNEKLFF.

V and J are TRBV5-1 and TRBJ2-2; 9 nucleotides align to TRBD2. CDR3 length: 17 amino acids. Trimming cost V 1 base and J 2 bases; bases outside gene matches: 6. Germline V gene lookup returns CDR1 SGHRS and CDR2 YFSETQ. CDR3 sequence: CASSLLPSGINTGELFF. The CDR3 DNA is TGCGCCAGCAGCTTGTTGCCTAGCGGGATTAACACCGGGGAGCTGTTTTTT.

The chain uses TRBV5-1 and TRBJ2-1, with TRBD2 as a possible D gene (6 bases). CDR1 SGHRS and CDR2 YFSETQ come from the germline V gene. Deletions cut 3 bases from V and 0 bases from J, with 10 bases between. This CDR3 spans 15 amino acids. The DNA of the CDR3 is TGCGCCAGCAGCTATAGCGGAAGCTCCTACAATGAGCAGTTCTTC. This codes for CASSYSGSSYNEQFF.

The chain has TRBV18 and TRBJ2-5; tentative D call: TRBD1 (6 bases). Germline CDR1 KGHSH, CDR2 LQKENI. This CDR3 contains 15 residues. V shed 3 bases and J shed 3 bases, with 14 bases lying between them. In DNA form, the CDR3 reads TGTGCCAGCTCACCTCTCAGGGGAAACGAAGAGACCCAGTACTTC. Translation: CASSPLRGNEETQYF.

This clone appeared a few times. The J gene is TRBJ2-7, the V gene TRBV5-4; D is undetermined. The CDR3 totals 11 residues. CDR1 is SGHNT and CDR2 is YYREEE in the germline V gene (reference sequence). V was shortened by 3 bases and J by 6 bases, with 7 bases between the two germline ends. The CDR3 DNA reads as TGTGCCAGCAGCTCGTCAAGCGAGCAGTACTTC. Its translation: CASSSSSEQYF.

This rearrangement joins TRBV11-3 to TRBJ2-2; 8 positions match TRBD1. The CDR3 has 17 amino acids. CDR1 is SGHNT, CDR2 YENEEA, per germline. V lost 3 bases and J lost 4; bases outside the gene matches: 10. The CDR3 DNA reads TGTGCCAGCAGCTTCCAAAACTGGACAGGGAGCACCGGGGAGCTGTTTTTT. This sequence encodes CASSFQNWTGSTGELFF.

J is TRBJ2-6 and V is TRBV3-1 (or the pseudogene TRBV3-2), with D unclear. The CDR3 length is 18 residues. Trimming pared 4 bases from V and 0 bases from J, leaving 16 bases between. The germline CDR1 and CDR2 sequences are LGHDT and YNNKEL (reference sequence). The CDR3 reads CASSRFSGTGSGANVLTF. DNA for the CDR3: TGTGCCAGCAGCCGGTTCTCTGGAACGGGCTCTGGGGCCAACGTCCTGACTTTC.